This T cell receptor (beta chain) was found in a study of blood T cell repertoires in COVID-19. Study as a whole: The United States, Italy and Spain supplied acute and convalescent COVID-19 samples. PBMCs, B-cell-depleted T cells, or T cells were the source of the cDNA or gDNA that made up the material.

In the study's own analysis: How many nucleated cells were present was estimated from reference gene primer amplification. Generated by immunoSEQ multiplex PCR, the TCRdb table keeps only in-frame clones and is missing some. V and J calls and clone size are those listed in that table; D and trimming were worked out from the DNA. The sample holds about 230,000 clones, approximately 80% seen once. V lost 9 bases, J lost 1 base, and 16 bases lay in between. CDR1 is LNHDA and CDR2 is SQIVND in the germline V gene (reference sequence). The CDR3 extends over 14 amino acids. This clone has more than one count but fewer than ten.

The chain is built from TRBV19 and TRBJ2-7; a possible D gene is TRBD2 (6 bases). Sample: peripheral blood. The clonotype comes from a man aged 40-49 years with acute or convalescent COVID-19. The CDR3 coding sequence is TGTGCCAGCTCATCGGGACTGGAGTCCTACGAGCAGTACTTC. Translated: CASSSGLESYEQYF.